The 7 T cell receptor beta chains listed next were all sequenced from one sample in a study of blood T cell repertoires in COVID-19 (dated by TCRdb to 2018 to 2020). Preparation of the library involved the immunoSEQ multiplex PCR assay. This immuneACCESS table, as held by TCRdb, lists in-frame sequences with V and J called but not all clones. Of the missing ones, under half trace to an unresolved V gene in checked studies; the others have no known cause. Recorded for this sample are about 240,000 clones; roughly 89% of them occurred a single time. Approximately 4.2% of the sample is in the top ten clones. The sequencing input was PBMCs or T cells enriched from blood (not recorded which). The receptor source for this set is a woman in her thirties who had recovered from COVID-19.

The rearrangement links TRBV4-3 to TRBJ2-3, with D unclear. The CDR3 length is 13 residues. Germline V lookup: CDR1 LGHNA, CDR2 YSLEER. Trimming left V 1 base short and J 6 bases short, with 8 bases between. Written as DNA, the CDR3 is TGCGCCAGCAGCCAAGGAGGTCCCGATACGCAGTATTTT. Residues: CASSQGGPDTQYF.

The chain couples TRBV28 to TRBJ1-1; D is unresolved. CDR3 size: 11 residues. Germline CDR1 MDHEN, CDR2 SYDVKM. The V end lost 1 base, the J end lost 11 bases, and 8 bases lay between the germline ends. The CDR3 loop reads CASSLSFRAFF. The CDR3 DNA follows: TGTGCCAGCAGTTTATCTTTCCGGGCTTTCTTT.

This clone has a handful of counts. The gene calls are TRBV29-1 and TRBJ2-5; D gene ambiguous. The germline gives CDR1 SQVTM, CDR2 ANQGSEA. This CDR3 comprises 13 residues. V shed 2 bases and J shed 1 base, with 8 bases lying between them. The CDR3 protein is CSVEPARQETQYF. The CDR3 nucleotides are TGCAGCGTTGAACCAGCGCGCCAAGAGACCCAGTACTTC.

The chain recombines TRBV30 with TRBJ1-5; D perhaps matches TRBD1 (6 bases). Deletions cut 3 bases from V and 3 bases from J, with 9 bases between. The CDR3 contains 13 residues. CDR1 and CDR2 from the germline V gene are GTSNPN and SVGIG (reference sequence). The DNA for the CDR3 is TGTGCCTGGAGCCGACAGGCCAATCAGCCCCAGCATTTT. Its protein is CAWSRQANQPQHF. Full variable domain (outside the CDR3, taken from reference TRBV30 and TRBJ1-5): SQTIHQWPATLVQPVGSPLSLECTVEGTSNPNLYWYRQAAGRGLQLLFYSVGIGQISSEVPQNLSASRPQDRQFILSSKKLLLSDSGFYLCAWSRQANQPQHFGDGTRLSIL.

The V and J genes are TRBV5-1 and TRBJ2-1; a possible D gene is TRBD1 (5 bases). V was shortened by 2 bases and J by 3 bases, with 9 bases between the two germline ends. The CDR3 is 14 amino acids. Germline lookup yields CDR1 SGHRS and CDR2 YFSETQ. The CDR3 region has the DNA TGCGCCAGCAGCTTCCGAGACAGCTACAATGAGCAGTTCTTC. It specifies CASSFRDSYNEQFF.

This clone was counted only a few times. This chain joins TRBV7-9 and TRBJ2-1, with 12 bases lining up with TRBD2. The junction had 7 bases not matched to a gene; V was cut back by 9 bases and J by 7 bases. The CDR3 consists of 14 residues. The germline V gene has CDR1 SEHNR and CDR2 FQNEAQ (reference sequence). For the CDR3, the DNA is TGTGCCAGGGTCCGACTAGCGGGAGAAAATGAGCAGTTCTTC. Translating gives CARVRLAGENEQFF.

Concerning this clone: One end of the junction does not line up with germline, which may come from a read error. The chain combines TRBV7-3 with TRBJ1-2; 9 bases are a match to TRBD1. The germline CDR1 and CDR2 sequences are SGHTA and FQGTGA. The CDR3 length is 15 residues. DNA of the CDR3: TGTGCCAGCAGCCTAACCGGGACAGGGAGCTATGGCTACACCTTC. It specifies CASSLTGTGSYGYTF.